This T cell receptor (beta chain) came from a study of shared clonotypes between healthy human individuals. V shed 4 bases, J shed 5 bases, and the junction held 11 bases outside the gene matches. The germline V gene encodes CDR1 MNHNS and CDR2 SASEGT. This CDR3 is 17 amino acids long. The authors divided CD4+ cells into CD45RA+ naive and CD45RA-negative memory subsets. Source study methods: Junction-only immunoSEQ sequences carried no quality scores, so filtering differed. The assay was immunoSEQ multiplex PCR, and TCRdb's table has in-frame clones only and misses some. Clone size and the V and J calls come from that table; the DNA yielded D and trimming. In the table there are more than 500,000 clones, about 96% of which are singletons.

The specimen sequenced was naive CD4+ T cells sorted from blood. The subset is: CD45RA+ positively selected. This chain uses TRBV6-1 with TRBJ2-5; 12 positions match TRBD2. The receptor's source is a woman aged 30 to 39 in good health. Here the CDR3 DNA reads TGTGCCAGCAGTGTCCCTAGCGGGAGGGCCAGTGGTGAGACCCAGTACTTC. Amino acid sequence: CASSVPSGRASGETQYF.